Given below is one T cell receptor (beta chain) in context. What it binds is not known. The germline V and J ends were trimmed by 0 bases and 5 bases, with 6 bases remaining between them. There are 12 residues in the CDR3. The germline V gene encodes CDR1 SGHRS and CDR2 YFSETQ. This record comes from a study of T cell responses to AZD1222 COVID-19 vaccine. The repertoire was sequenced with immunoSEQ multiplex PCR; TCRdb's copy has only in-frame clones and lacks some. This sample has about 100,000 clones, with about 89% found just once. Points from the study as a whole: None of the repertoires were sampled until the peak T cell response had passed. Only six people who got AZD1222 tested seropositive at baseline.

The V gene is TRBV5-1, the J gene TRBJ2-7; the D is unclear. Source: peripheral blood, taken 28 days after the second AZD1222 dose. The source is an adult who received the AZD1222 COVID-19 vaccine. CDR3 DNA: TGCGCCAGCAGCTTGGCCTTCGACGAGCAGTACTTC. Protein product: CASSLAFDEQYF.